The T cell receptor (beta chain) described here comes from a study of blood T cell repertoires in COVID-19. Clones were sequenced by immunoSEQ multiplex PCR, and TCRdb holds only the in-frame ones, with some missing. The sample has about 200,000 clones; 70% to 90% are singletons. Enrollees, about 18 to 90 years old, lived in 24 US areas. Exposed enrollees encountered a COVID-19 case at some point within 2 weeks before study entry. V was cut by 4 bases and J by 0 bases, with 10 bases left in between. Per the germline V gene, CDR1 is SGHNT and CDR2 is YYREEE (reference sequence). CDR3 length: 14 amino acids.

This sequence joins TRBV5-4 and TRBJ1-1; perhaps TRBD1 as D (6 bases). The source of this sequence is a woman aged 25 to 39 who had been exposed to COVID-19. Input material: PBMCs or T cells enriched from blood (not recorded which). The CDR3 is CASSRDKVNTEAFF. Written as DNA, the CDR3 is TGTGCCAGCAGCCGGGACAAAGTGAACACTGAAGCTTTCTTT.